The present entry profiles one TCR beta chain with its context. V gave up 2 bases and J gave up 7 bases; unmatched junction bases: 12. CDR1 and CDR2 (germline): SGDLS, YYNGEE. This CDR3 has 17 residues. The record originates from a study of blood T cell repertoires in COVID-19. Assay used: immunoSEQ multiplex PCR; TCRdb lists only in-frame clones, some missing. The profile covers about 230,000 clones, with 75% to 90% appearing a single time and about 4% taken by the ten largest. This chain joins TRBV9 and TRBJ2-1, with 10 positions matching TRBD2. The specimen sequenced was PBMCs or T cells enriched from blood (not recorded which). The TCR comes from a woman aged 25-40 years who had been exposed to COVID-19. CDR3 sequence reads: CASSVQTGTSVGNEQFF. The CDR3 DNA is TGTGCCAGCAGCGTTCAAACCGGGACTAGCGTGGGGAATGAGCAGTTCTTC.